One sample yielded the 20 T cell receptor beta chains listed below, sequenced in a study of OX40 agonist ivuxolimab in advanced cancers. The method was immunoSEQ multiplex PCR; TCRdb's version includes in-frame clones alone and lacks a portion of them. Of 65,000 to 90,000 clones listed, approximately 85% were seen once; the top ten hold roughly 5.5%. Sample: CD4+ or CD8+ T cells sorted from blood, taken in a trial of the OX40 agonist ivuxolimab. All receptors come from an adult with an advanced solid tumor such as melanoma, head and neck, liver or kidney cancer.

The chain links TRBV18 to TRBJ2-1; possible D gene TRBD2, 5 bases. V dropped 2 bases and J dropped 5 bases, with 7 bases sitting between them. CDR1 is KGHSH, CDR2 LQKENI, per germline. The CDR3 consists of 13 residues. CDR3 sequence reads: CASSPWGDNEQFF. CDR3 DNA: TGTGCCAGCTCACCATGGGGAGACAATGAGCAGTTCTTC.

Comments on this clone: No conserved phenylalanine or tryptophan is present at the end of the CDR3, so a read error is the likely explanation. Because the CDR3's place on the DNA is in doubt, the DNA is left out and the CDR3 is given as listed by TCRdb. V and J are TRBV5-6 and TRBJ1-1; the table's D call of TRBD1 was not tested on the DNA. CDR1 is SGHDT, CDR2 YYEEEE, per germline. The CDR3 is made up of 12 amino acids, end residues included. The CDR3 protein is CTSSLAEWDITL.

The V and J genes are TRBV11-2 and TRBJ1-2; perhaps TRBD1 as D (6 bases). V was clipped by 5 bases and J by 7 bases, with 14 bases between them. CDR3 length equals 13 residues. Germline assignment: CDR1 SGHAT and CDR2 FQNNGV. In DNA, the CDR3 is TGTGCCAGCAGCCCTTTAAGGGGGGGTGGCTACACCTTC. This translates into CASSPLRGGGYTF.

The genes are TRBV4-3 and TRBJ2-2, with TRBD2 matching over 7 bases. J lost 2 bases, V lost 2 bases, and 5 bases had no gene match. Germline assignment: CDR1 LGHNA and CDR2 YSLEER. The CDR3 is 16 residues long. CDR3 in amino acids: CASSQRGGGNTGELFF. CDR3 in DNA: TGCGCCAGCAGCCAACGGGGCGGGGGTAACACCGGGGAGCTGTTTTTT.

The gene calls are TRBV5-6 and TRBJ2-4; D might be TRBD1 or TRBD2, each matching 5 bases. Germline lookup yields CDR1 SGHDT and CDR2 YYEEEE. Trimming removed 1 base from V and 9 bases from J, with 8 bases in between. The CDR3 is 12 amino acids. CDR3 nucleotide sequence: TGTGCCAGCAGCTTGCGGGACGGCATTCAGTACTTC. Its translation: CASSLRDGIQYF.

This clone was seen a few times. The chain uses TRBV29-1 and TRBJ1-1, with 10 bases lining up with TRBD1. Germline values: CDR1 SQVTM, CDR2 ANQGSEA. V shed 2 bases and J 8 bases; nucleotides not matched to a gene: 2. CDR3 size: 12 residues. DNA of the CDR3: TGCAGCGTTGAACGGGACAGGGGAGAAGCTTTCTTT. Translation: CSVERDRGEAFF.

The CDR3 protein is CARDPSGANALTF. The CDR3 bases are TGTGCCAGAGACCCTTCCGGGGCCAACGCCCTGACTTTC. This chain uses TRBV21-1 with TRBJ2-6. TRBV21-1 is a pseudogene segment. CDR3 length: 13 amino acids.

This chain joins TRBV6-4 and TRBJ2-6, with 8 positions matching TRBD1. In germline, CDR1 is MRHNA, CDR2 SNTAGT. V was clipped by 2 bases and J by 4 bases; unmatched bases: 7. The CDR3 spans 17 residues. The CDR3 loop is CASSDVSGGIGANVLTF. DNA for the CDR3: TGTGCCAGCAGTGACGTTTCAGGGGGCATAGGGGCCAACGTCCTGACTTTC.

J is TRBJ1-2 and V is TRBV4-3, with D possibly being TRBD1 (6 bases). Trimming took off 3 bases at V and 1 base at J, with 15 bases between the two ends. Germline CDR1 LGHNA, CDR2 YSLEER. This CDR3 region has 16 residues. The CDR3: CASSQAGGQGNYGYTF. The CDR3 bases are TGCGCCAGCAGCCAGGCCGGGGGGCAGGGTAACTATGGCTACACCTTC.

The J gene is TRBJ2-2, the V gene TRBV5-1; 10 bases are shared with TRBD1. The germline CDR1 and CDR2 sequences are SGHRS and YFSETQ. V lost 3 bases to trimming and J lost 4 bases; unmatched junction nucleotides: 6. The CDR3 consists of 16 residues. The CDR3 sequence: CASSYTGTGVTGELFF. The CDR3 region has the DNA TGCGCCAGCAGCTATACCGGGACAGGGGTCACCGGGGAGCTGTTTTTT.

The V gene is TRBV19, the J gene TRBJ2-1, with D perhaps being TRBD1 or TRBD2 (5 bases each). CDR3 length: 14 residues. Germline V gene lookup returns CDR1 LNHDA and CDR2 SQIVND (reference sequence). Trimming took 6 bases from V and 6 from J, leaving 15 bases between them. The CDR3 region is CASRYATGGNEQFF. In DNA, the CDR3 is TGTGCCAGTAGATACGCTACAGGAGGCAATGAGCAGTTCTTC.

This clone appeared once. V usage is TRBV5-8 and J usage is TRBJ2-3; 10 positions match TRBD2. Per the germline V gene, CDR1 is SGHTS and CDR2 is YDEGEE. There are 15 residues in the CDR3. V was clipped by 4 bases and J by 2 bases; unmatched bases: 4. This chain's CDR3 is CASSTGTSATDTQYF. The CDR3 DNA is TGTGCCAGCAGCACCGGGACTAGCGCCACAGATACGCAGTATTTT. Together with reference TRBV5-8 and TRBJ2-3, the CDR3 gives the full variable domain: EAGVTQSPTHLIKTRGQQATLRCSPISGHTSVYWYQQALGLGLQFLLWYDEGEERNRGNFPPRFSGRQFPNYSSELNVNALELEDSALYLCASSTGTSATDTQYFGPGTRLTVL.

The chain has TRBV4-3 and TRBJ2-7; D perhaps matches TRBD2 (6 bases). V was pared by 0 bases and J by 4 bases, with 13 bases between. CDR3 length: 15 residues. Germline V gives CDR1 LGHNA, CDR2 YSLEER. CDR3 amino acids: CASSQDSGGAYEQYF. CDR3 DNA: TGCGCCAGCAGCCAAGATAGCGGCGGCGCTTACGAGCAGTACTTC.

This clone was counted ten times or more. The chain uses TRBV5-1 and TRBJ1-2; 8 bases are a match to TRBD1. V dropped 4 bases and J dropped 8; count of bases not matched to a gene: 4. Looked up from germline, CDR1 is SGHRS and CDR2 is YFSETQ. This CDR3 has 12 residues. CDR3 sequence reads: CASSAGGWGYTF. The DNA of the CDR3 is TGCGCCAGCAGCGCAGGGGGCTGGGGCTACACCTTC.

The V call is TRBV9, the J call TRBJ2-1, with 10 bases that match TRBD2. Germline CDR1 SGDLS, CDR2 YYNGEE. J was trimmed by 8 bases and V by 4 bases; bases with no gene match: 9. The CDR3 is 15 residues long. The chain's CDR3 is CASSPRASGSDEQFF. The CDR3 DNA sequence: TGTGCCAGCAGCCCCCGGGCTAGCGGGAGTGATGAGCAGTTCTTC.

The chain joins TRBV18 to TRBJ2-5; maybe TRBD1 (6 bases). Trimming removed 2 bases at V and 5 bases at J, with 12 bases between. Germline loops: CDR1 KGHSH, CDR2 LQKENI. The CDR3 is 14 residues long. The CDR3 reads CASSPEQGEETQYF. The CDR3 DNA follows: TGTGCCAGCTCACCAGAACAGGGTGAGGAGACCCAGTACTTC.

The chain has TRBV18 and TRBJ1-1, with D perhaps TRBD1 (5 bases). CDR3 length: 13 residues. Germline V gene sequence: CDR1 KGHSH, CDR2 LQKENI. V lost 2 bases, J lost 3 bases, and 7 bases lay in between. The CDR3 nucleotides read TGTGCCAGCTCACCAAAGGGGCACACTGAAGCTTTCTTT. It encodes CASSPKGHTEAFF.

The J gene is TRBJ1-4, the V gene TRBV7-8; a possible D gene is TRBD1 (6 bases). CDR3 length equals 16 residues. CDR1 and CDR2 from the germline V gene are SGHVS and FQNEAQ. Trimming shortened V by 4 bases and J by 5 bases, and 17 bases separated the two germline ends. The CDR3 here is CASSYRAGAINEKLFF. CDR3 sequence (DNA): TGTGCCAGCAGCTATCGTGCAGGGGCAATAAATGAAAAACTGTTTTTT. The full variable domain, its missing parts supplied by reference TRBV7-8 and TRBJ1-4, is GAGVSQSPRYKVAKRGQDVALRCDPISGHVSLFWYQQALGQGPEFLTYFQNEAQLDKSGLPSDRFFAERPEGSVSTLKIQRTQQEDSAVYLCASSYRAGAINEKLFFGSGTQLSVL.

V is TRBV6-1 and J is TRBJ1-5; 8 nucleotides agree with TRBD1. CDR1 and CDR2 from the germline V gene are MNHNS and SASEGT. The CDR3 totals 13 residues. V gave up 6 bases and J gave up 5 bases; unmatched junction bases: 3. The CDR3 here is CASRGQEHQPQHF. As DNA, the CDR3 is TGTGCCAGCAGGGGACAGGAGCATCAGCCCCAGCATTTT.

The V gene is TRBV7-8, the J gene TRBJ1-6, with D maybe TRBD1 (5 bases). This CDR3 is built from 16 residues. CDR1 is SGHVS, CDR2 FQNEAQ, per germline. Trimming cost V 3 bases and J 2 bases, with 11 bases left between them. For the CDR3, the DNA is TGTGCCAGCAGCTTGGAGGGGCGCGCCTATAATTCACCCCTCCACTTT. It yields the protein CASSLEGRAYNSPLHF. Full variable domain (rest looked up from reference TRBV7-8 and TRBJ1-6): GAGVSQSPRYKVAKRGQDVALRCDPISGHVSLFWYQQALGQGPEFLTYFQNEAQLDKSGLPSDRFFAERPEGSVSTLKIQRTQQEDSAVYLCASSLEGRAYNSPLHFGNGTRLTVT.